These 21 T cell receptor beta chains came from one sample sequenced in a study of blood T cell repertoires in COVID-19. This table comes from immunoSEQ multiplex PCR, and its TCRdb copy is limited to in-frame clones, with some not included. Of 210,000 or so clones listed, over 70% are singletons. The sample consisted of PBMCs or T cells enriched from blood (not recorded which). The receptors were sampled from a woman in her twenties or thirties who had been exposed to COVID-19.

V and J are TRBV27 and TRBJ1-6, with 9 nucleotides matching TRBD1. V lost 6 bases to trimming and J lost 0 bases; unmatched junction nucleotides: 9. The CDR3 contains 18 residues. Germline V CDR1 and CDR2: MNHEY, SMNVEV (reference sequence). CDR3 in DNA: TGTGCCAGCAGACAACAGGGGGCTTCGAGCTCCTATAATTCACCCCTCCACTTT. Its protein is CASRQQGASSSYNSPLHF.

The rearrangement uses TRBV6-5 and TRBJ2-1; D is ambiguous. CDR1 is MNHEY and CDR2 is SVGAGI in the germline V gene. Trimming shortened V by 8 bases and J by 0 bases, and 11 bases separated the two germline ends. The CDR3 consists of 14 residues. This CDR3 is CASVRKYSYNEQFF. CDR3 nucleotides: TGTGCCAGCGTCAGAAAGTACTCCTACAATGAGCAGTTCTTC.

The rearrangement joins TRBV4-2 to TRBJ2-7, with 9 bases lining up with TRBD1. The V gene's germline CDR1 is LGHNA and CDR2 YNFKEQ. This CDR3 has 15 residues. The ends lost 4 bases at V and 5 bases at J; junction bases unmatched: 9. In DNA, the CDR3 is TGTGCCAGCAGCCGCTTACCGGGACAGGGCCACGAGCAGTACTTC. Amino acid sequence: CASSRLPGQGHEQYF.

The genes are TRBV27 and TRBJ2-5; 8 bases line up with TRBD1. This CDR3 is built from 16 residues. V lost 5 bases to trimming and J lost 2 bases; unmatched junction nucleotides: 10. Germline V gives CDR1 MNHEY, CDR2 SMNVEV (reference sequence). CDR3 sequence reads: CASSHSWTGKQETQYF. CDR3 sequence (DNA): TGTGCCAGCAGTCATTCCTGGACAGGGAAACAAGAGACCCAGTACTTC.

The chain employs TRBV2 and TRBJ2-1; D unclear. The germline V gene has CDR1 SNHLY and CDR2 FYNNEI. The V end was cut by 5 bases, the J end by 0 bases, with 8 bases between. The CDR3 extends over 14 amino acids. The CDR3 nucleotides read TGTGCCAGCAGTAGCCGGAGCTCCTACAATGAGCAGTTCTTC. Translating gives CASSSRSSYNEQFF.

This clone was counted between two and nine times. This same CDR3 is encoded by further DNA sequences in the sample. V usage is TRBV11-2 and J usage is TRBJ1-5; 7 bases map to TRBD1. Germline CDR1 reads SGHAT; CDR2 reads FQNNGV. This CDR3 spans 15 amino acids. The J segment lost 1 base and the V segment lost 3 bases, leaving 3 bases of the junction unmatched. This CDR3 reads CASSFATGSNQPQHF. Here the CDR3 DNA reads TGTGCCAGCAGCTTTGCGACAGGGAGCAATCAGCCCCAGCATTTT.

The rearrangement links TRBV6-5 to TRBJ1-1; D remains ambiguous. With 2 bases removed from V and 8 bases from J, the gap between germline ends came to 6 bases. This CDR3 is 11 amino acids long. Germline V lookup: CDR1 MNHEY, CDR2 SVGAGI. In DNA, the CDR3 is TGTGCCAGCAGTTACGGGAGAGAAGCTTTCTTT. Protein product: CASSYGREAFF.

This clone was detected once. The V call is TRBV11-2, the J call TRBJ2-1; 10 positions agree with TRBD2. Trimming took 1 base from V and 9 from J; bases not matched to a gene: 9. This CDR3 is built from 16 residues. Germline V CDR1 and CDR2: SGHAT, FQNNGV. The CDR3 DNA reads TGTGCCAGCAGCTTAGTCATAACTAGCGGGACTAGTGAGCAGTTCTTC. The encoded protein is CASSLVITSGTSEQFF.

This rearrangement joins TRBV27 to TRBJ2-7; 7 positions agree with TRBD1. Trimming removed 3 bases from V and 3 bases from J; junction bases left unmatched: 14. CDR3 length: 17 amino acids. CDR1 is MNHEY, CDR2 SMNVEV, per germline (reference sequence). CDR3 sequence: CASSFLNKTGLHYEQYF. The CDR3 DNA reads as TGTGCCAGCAGTTTTCTCAATAAGACAGGGCTCCACTACGAGCAGTACTTC.

This clone was observed once. This rearrangement joins TRBV5-1 to TRBJ2-6; D is unclear. There are 15 residues in the CDR3. Per germline, CDR1 SGHRS and CDR2 YFSETQ. The germline V and J ends were trimmed by 0 bases and 4 bases, with 8 bases remaining between them. CDR3 protein: CASSLAGYGANVLTF. The CDR3 DNA sequence: TGCGCCAGCAGCTTGGCCGGGTACGGGGCCAACGTCCTGACTTTC.

This clone occurred a few times. The rearrangement joins TRBV29-1 to TRBJ1-2; unclear D gene. This CDR3 is 14 amino acids long. V gave up 0 bases and J gave up 8 bases, with 16 bases separating them. Per germline, CDR1 SQVTM and CDR2 ANQGSEA. The CDR3 here is CSVEEDGRMGGYTF. As DNA, the CDR3 is TGCAGCGTTGAAGAGGACGGGAGGATGGGGGGCTACACCTTC. The full variable domain, with the rest looked up from reference TRBV29-1 and TRBJ1-2, is SAVISQKPSRDICQRGTSLTIQCQVDSQVTMMFWYRQQPGQSLTLIATANQGSEATYESGFVIDKFPISRPNLTFSTLTVSNMSPEDSSIYLCSVEEDGRMGGYTFGSGTRLTVV.

The chain employs TRBV6-5 and TRBJ1-2; a possible D gene is TRBD1 (5 bases). Looked up from germline, CDR1 is MNHEY and CDR2 is SVGAGI. The CDR3 runs to 12 residues. Trimming pared 6 bases from V and 6 bases from J, leaving 11 bases between. The CDR3 DNA reads as TGTGCCAGCAGGCGGGGGTACGATGGCTACACCTTC. Protein product: CASRRGYDGYTF.

The chain is built from TRBV5-1 and TRBJ1-2; 12 bases map to TRBD1. The germline V gene has CDR1 SGHRS and CDR2 YFSETQ. The junction had 7 bases not matched to a gene; V was cut back by 4 bases and J by 6 bases. CDR3 length: 15 residues. The CDR3 nucleotides are TGCGCCAGCAGCCCGGAGGGACAGGGGGCCAATGGCTACACCTTC. This gives the protein CASSPEGQGANGYTF.

This clone was seen just once. This chain joins TRBV7-3 and TRBJ2-7, with 9 bases aligning to TRBD1. Germline CDR1 reads SGHTA; CDR2 reads FQGTGA. CDR3 length equals 16 residues. V was clipped by 4 bases and J by 3 bases; unmatched bases: 10. The CDR3 nucleotides are TGTGCCAGCAGCTCCCTACAGGGGGCAAGAAGCTACGAGCAGTACTTC. It yields the protein CASSSLQGARSYEQYF. The full variable domain, with the rest looked up from reference TRBV7-3 and TRBJ2-7, is GAGVSQTPSNKVTEKGKYVELRCDPISGHTALYWYRQSLGQGPEFLIYFQGTGAADDSGLPNDRFFAVRPEGSVSTLKIQRTERGDSAVYLCASSSLQGARSYEQYFGPGTRLTVT.

This rearrangement joins TRBV9 to TRBJ1-3; D might be TRBD1 (5 bases). The CDR3 totals 18 residues. The germline gives CDR1 SGDLS, CDR2 YYNGEE. Trimming removed 0 bases at V and 1 base at J, with 17 bases between. The CDR3: CASSVAIQTDISGNTIYF. The CDR3 DNA reads as TGTGCCAGCAGCGTAGCTATCCAGACAGATATTTCTGGAAACACCATATATTTT. Supplemented by reference TRBV9 and TRBJ1-3, the full variable domain reads DSGVTQTPKHLITATGQRVTLRCSPRSGDLSVYWYQQSLDQGLQFLIQYYNGEERAKGNILERFSAQQFPDLHSELNLSSLELGDSALYFCASSVAIQTDISGNTIYFGEGSWLTVV.

The genes are TRBV11-2 and TRBJ1-1, with D unresolved. CDR3 size: 13 residues. Deletions cut 5 bases from V and 2 bases from J, with 9 bases between. Germline assignment: CDR1 SGHAT and CDR2 FQNNGV. CDR3 loop: CASSLTGNTEAFF. CDR3 coding DNA: TGTGCCAGCAGCCTGACGGGTAACACTGAAGCTTTCTTT.

With respect to this clone: The germline gene is not matched at one end of the junction; a read error may be the cause. The chain recombines TRBV20-1 with TRBJ2-5; tentative D call: TRBD2 (5 bases). The CDR3 has 11 residues. Germline lookup yields CDR1 DFQATT and CDR2 SNEGSKA (reference sequence). This CDR3 reads CSARGGPLLHF. The CDR3 coding sequence is TGCAGTGCTAGAGGCGGGCCCCTACTGCACTTC.

This sequence joins TRBV28 and TRBJ2-5, with TRBD1 matching over 8 bases. CDR3 length equals 16 residues. Germline V gene data show CDR1 as MDHEN and CDR2 as SYDVKM. V was pared by 4 bases and J by 2 bases, with 9 bases of the junction left unmatched. The CDR3 here is CASSSPGGEGQETQYF. The CDR3 nucleotides are TGTGCCAGCAGTTCCCCAGGGGGCGAAGGACAAGAGACCCAGTACTTC.

J is TRBJ2-2 and V is TRBV7-9; TRBD2 agrees at 10 bases. The CDR3 runs 16 residues. V trimming: 6 bases; J trimming: 4 bases; junction bases outside the gene matches: 8. Germline assignment: CDR1 SEHNR and CDR2 FQNEAQ (reference sequence). In nucleotides, the CDR3 is TGTGCCAGCAGGAGGGGAGCGGGAGGGGTCACCGGGGAGCTGTTTTTT. Translated, it gives CASRRGAGGVTGELFF.

The V and J genes are TRBV15 and TRBJ1-2, with D maybe TRBD1 (5 bases). The CDR3 has 16 residues. Germline CDR1 LNHNV, CDR2 YYDKDF (reference sequence). The V end was cut by 0 bases, the J end by 7 bases, with 18 bases between. The CDR3, as DNA: TGTGCCACCAGCAGAGAACGCACCGGGACGGAGGGTGGCTACACCTTC. Amino acids: CATSRERTGTEGGYTF.

A single count supports this clone. V gene TRBV4-1 combines with J gene TRBJ2-2; D perhaps matches TRBD1 (6 bases). CDR1 MGHRA and CDR2 YSYEKL come from the germline V gene. The CDR3 consists of 17 residues. The V end lost 1 base, the J end lost 6 bases, and 18 bases lay between the germline ends. CDR3 in amino acids: CASSQARDIGLPGELFF. CDR3 bases: TGCGCCAGCAGCCAAGCCCGGGACATAGGCCTCCCCGGGGAGCTGTTTTTT.